The T cell receptor (beta chain) described here comes from a study of regulatory T cells in long-lasting Graves disease. Indicated time point: newly diagnosed GD, antithyroid drugs for less than 3 months. There was RNA extracted from PBMCs, and the TCR library was made from it. Arm-PCR of CDR3 regions with iRepertoire HTBI primers generated TCR beta libraries. A single record per CDR3 protein comes from TCRdb applying MiXCR to the multiplex PCR reads. The sample lists about 300,000 distinct CDR3 sequences; under 20% were seen once. The study's findings and limits: Patients with persistent disease shared 2,741 public clonotypes, outpacing the 900 to 1,000 shared by new patients.

This clonotype was observed at least ten times. The target antigen is unknown. The sequence was collected from a female donor with Graves disease. The sample was peripheral blood mononuclear cells (PBMCs), taken at new diagnosis, from a patient treated with antithyroid drugs.

The CDR3 coding sequence is TGTGCCAGCAGTTTATCCAGAGTGTTAAGCACAGATACGCAGTATTTT. It codes for CASSLSRVLSTDTQYF. This chain joins TRBV27 and TRBJ2-3; D is ambiguous. With 0 bases removed from V and 0 bases from J, the gap between germline ends came to 10 bases. This CDR3 contains 16 residues. Germline values: CDR1 MNHEY, CDR2 SMNVEV (reference sequence).